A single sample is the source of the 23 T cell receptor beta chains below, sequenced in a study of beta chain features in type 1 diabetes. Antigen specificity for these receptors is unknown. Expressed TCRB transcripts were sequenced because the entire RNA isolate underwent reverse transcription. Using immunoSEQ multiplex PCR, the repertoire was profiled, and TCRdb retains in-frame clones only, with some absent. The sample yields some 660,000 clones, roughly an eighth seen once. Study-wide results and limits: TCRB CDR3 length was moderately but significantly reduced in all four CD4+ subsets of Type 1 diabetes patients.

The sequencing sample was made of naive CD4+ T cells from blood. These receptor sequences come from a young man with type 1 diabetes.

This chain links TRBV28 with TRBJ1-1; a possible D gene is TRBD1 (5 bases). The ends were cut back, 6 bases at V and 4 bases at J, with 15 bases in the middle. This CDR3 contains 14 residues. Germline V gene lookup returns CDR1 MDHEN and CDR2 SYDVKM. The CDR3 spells CASRSWGRGTEAFF. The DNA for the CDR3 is TGTGCCAGCAGATCCTGGGGGAGAGGCACTGAAGCTTTCTTT.

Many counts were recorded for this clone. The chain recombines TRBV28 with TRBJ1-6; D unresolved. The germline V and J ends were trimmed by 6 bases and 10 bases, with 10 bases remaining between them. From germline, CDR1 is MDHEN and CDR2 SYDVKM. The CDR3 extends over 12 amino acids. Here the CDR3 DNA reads TGTGCCAGCAGGGGAGTCGGGTCACCCCTCCACTTT. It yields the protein CASRGVGSPLHF.

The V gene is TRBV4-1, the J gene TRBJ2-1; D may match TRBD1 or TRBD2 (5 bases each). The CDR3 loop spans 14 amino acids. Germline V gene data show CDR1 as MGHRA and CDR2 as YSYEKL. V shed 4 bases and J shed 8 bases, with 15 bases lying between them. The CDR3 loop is CASSLRGRTDEQFF. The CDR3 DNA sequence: TGCGCCAGCAGCCTTCGGGGCCGCACGGATGAGCAGTTCTTC.

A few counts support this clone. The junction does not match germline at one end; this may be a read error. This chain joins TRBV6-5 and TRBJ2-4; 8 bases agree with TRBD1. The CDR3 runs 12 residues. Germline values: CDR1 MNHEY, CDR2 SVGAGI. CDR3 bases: TGTGCCAGCAGCACTGGACAGGGATCGATTCACTTC. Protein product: CASSTGQGSIHF.

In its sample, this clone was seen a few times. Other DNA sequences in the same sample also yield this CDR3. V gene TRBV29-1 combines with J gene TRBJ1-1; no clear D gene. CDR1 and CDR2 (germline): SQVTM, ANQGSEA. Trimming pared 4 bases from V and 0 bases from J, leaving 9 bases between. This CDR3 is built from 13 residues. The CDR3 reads CSVGGRLNTEAFF. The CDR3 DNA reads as TGCAGCGTTGGAGGGCGTTTGAACACTGAAGCTTTCTTT. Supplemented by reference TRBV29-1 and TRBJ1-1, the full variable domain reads SAVISQKPSRDICQRGTSLTIQCQVDSQVTMMFWYRQQPGQSLTLIATANQGSEATYESGFVIDKFPISRPNLTFSTLTVSNMSPEDSSIYLCSVGGRLNTEAFFGQGTRLTVV.

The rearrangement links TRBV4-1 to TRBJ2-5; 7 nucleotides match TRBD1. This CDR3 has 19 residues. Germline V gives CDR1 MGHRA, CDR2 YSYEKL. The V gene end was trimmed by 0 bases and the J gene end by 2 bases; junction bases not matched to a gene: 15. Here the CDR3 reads CASSQDFGVDEGQQETQYF. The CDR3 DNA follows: TGCGCCAGCAGCCAAGATTTCGGAGTTGACGAGGGACAGCAAGAGACCCAGTACTTC.

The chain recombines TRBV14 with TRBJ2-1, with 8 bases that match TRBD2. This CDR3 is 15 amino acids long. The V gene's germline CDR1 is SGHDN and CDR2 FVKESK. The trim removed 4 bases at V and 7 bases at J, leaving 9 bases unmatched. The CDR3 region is CASSRVAGLINEQFF. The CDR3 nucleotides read TGTGCCAGCAGCCGGGTAGCGGGGCTAATAAATGAGCAGTTCTTC. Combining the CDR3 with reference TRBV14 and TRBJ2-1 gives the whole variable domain EAGVTQFPSHSVIEKGQTVTLRCDPISGHDNLYWYRRVMGKEIKFLLHFVKESKQDESGMPNNRFLAERTGGTYSTLKVQPAELEDSGVYFCASSRVAGLINEQFFGPGTRLTVL.

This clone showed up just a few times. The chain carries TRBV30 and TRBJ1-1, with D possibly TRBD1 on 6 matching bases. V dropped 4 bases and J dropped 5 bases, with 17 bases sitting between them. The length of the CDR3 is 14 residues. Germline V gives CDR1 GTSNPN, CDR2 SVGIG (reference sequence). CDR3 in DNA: TGTGCCTGGAAACAGGGCCCCGGGATAACTGAAGCTTTCTTT. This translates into CAWKQGPGITEAFF.

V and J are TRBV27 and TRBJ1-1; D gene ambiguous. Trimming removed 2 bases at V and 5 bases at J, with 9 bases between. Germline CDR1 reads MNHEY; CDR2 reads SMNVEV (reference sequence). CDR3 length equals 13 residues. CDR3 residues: CASSLGPGTEAFF. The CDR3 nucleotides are TGTGCCAGCAGTTTAGGTCCTGGGACTGAAGCTTTCTTT.

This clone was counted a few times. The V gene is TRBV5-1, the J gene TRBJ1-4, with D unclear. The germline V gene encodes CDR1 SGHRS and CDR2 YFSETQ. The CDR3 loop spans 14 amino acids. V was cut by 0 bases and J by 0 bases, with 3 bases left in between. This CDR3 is CASSLGATNEKLFF. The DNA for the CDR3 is TGCGCCAGCAGCTTGGGAGCAACTAATGAAAAACTGTTTTTT.

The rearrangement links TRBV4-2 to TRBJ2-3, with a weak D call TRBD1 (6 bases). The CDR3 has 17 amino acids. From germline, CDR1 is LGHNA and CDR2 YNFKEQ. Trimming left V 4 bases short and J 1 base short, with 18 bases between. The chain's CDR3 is CASSRALGGVGTDTQYF. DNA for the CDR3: TGTGCCAGCAGCCGAGCCCTAGGGGGAGTGGGCACAGATACGCAGTATTTT.

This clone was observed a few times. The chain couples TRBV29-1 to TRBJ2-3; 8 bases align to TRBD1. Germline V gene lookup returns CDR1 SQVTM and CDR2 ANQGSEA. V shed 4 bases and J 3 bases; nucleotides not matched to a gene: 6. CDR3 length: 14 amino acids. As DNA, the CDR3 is TGCAGCGTTGCAGGGGGCTGGCGGACAGATACGCAGTATTTT. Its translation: CSVAGGWRTDTQYF.

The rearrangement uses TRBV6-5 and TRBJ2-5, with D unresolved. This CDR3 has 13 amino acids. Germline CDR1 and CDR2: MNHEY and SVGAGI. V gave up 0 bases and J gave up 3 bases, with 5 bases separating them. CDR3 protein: CASSYSGKETQYF. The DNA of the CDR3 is TGTGCCAGCAGTTACTCTGGGAAAGAGACCCAGTACTTC.

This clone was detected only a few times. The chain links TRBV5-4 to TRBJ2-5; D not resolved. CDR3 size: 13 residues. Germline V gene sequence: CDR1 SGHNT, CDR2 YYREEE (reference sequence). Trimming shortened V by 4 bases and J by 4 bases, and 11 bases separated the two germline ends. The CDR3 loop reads CASSLDVAETQYF. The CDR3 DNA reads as TGTGCCAGCAGCCTGGACGTTGCAGAGACCCAGTACTTC.

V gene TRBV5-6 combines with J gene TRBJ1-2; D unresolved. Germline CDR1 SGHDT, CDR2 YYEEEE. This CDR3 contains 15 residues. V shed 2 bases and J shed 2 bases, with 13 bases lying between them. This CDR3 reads CASSFDLGINYGYTF. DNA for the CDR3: TGTGCCAGCAGCTTTGATCTAGGGATCAACTATGGCTACACCTTC.

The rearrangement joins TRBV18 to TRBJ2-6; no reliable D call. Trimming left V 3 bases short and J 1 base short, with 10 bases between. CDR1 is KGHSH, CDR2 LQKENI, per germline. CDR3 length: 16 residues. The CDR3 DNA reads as TGTGCCAGCTCACCCCTATGGAGTTCTGGGGCCAACGTCCTGACTTTC. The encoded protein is CASSPLWSSGANVLTF.

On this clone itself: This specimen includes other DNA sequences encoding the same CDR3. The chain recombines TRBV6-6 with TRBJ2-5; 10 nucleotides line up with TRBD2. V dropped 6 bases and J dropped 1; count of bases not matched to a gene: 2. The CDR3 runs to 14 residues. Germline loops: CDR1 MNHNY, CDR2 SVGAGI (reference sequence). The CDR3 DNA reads TGTGCCAGCAGCCGGACTAGCGGCCAAGAGACCCAGTACTTC. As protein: CASSRTSGQETQYF.

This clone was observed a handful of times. The CDR3, as DNA: TGTGCCAGCAGCCGCTTTGGGGCCGTTCCACCCGGGGAGCTGTTTTTT. This encodes CASSRFGAVPPGELFF. This chain uses TRBV7-9 with TRBJ2-2; D possibly corresponds to TRBD1 (5 bases). The V end lost 5 bases, the J end lost 6 bases, and 19 bases lay between the germline ends. The V gene's germline CDR1 is SEHNR and CDR2 FQNEAQ (reference sequence). CDR3 size: 16 residues.

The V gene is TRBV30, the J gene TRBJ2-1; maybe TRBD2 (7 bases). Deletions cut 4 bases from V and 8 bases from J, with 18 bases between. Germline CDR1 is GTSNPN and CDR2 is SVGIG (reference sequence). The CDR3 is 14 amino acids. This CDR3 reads CAWNPRGAGDEQFF. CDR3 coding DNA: TGTGCCTGGAACCCCCGGGGGGCGGGGGATGAGCAGTTCTTC.

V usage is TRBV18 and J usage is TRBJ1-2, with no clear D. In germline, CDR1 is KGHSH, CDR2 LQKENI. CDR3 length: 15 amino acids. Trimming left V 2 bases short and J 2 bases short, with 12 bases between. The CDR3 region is CASSPSAETNYGYTF. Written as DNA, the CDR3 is TGTGCCAGCTCACCATCGGCAGAAACCAACTATGGCTACACCTTC. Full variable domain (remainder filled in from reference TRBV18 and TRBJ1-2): NAGVMQNPRHLVRRRGQEARLRCSPMKGHSHVYWYRQLPEEGLKFMVYLQKENIIDESGMPKERFSAEFPKEGPSILRIQQVVRGDSAAYFCASSPSAETNYGYTFGSGTRLTVV.

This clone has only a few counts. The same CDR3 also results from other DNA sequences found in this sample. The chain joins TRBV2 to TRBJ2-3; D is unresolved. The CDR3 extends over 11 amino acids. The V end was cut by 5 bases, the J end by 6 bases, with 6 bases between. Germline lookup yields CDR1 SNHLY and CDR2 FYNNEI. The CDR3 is CASSLVDTQYF. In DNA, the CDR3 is TGTGCCAGCAGTTTAGTCGATACGCAGTATTTT.

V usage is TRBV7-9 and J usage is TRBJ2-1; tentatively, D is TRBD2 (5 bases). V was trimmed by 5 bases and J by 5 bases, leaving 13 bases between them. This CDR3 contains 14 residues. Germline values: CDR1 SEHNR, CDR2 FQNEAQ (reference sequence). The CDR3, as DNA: TGTGCCAGCAGCCCTCGGACTGACGACAATGAGCAGTTCTTC. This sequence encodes CASSPRTDDNEQFF.

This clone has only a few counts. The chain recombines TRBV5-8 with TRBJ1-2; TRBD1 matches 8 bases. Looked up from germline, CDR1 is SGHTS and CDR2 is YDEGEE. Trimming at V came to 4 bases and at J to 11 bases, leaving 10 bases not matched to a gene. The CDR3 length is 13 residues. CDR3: CASSLGTGVGYTF. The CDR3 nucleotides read TGTGCCAGCAGCCTGGGGACAGGCGTGGGGTACACCTTC.